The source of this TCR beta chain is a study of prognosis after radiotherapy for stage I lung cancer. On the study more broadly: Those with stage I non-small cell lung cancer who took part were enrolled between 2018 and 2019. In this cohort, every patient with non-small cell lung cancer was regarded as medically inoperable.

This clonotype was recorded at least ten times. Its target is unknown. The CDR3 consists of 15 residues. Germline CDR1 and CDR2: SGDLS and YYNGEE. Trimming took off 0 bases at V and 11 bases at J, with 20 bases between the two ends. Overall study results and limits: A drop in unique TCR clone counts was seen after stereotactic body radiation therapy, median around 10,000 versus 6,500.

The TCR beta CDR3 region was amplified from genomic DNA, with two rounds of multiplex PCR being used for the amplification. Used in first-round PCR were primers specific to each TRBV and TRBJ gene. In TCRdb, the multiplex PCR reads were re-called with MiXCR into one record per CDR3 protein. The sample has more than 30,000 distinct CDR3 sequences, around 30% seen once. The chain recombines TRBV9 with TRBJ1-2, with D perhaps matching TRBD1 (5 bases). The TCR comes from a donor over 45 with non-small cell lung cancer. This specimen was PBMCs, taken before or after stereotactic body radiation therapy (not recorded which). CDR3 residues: CASSVAFGTRFRYTF. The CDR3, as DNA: TGTGCCAGCAGCGTAGCTTTTGGGACGAGGTTTCGGTACACCTTC.